The clone carrying this TCR beta chain was found a few times. The target antigen is unknown. This sample is drawn from a study of T cells in Graves' hyperthyroidism and ophthalmopathy. Study-level findings and limits: The model forecast ophthalmopathy, anticipating it by a median approximately 6.2 months before onset. In blood, most of the thyroid clonotypes expanded above 0.001 were also present. Separating ophthalmopathy from stable hyperthyroidism was achieved by a 13 V-J model.

This CDR3 is 16 amino acids long. Germline loops: CDR1 SEHNR, CDR2 FQNEAQ (reference sequence). Trimming left V 1 base short and J 0 bases short, with 13 bases between. The definition of stable Graves' hyperthyroidism was no ophthalmopathy progression within 18 months. The investigators amplified TCR beta CDR3 regions from RNA transcripts. First-round RT-PCR with HTBI primers amplified the TCR CDR3 region. TCRdb itself ran the multiplex PCR reads through MiXCR, one entry per CDR3 protein. The sample carries a few hundred thousand distinct CDR3 sequences, roughly 50% recorded once. The specimen was peripheral blood or thyroid tissue (not recorded which). The chain links TRBV7-9 to TRBJ2-7; D gene unclear. This clonotype was sampled from a woman between 18 and 30 years old with Graves' hyperthyroidism. CDR3 in amino acids: CASSLEGFGHSYEQYF. DNA of the CDR3: TGTGCCAGCAGCTTAGAGGGCTTTGGGCACTCCTACGAGCAGTACTTC.